This entry is about one TCR beta chain. Its target antigen remains unknown. Base qualities are not recorded, but no much larger clone differs from it by a single base. This record belongs to a study of blood T cell repertoires in COVID-19 (dated by TCRdb to 2020 to 2022). The study in broad terms: Samples from collaborators originated in the United States, Italy and Spain and spanned both the acute and convalescent phases of COVID-19. The prospective study material was composed of cDNA or gDNA derived from T cells, B-cell-depleted T cells, or PBMCs. Deeply sampled blood TCRbeta repertoires from subjects exposed to, actively infected with, or recovered from COVID-19 were included in the dataset. The repertoires were released in a freely available public database intended as a resource for research on the immune response to SARS-CoV-2. The samples were drawn from the first 160 participants of the ongoing ImmuneRACE study and from under 1,500 subjects provided by 6 global collaborators. Sample metadata almost always included a de-identified subject ID, COVID-19 status, age in years and sex. Where HLA class I and class II types were available, the types were taken from metadata supplied by the sample provider, not from assay-based typing.

The germline V gene provides CDR1 LGHNA and CDR2 YSLEER. The CDR3 numbers 14 residues from cysteine through phenylalanine. The CDR3 DNA has 42 bases and is translated from base 1. Trimming removed 3 bases from V and 1 base from J, leaving 9 bases between the germline ends. TCRbeta CDR3 regions were amplified from genomic DNA using the immunoSEQ Assay, a bias-controlled multiplex PCR. Turning to the authors' computational methods: Nucleated cell counts per sample were estimated from amplification of reference gene primers within the assay. To quantify the absolute abundance of each unique TCRbeta CDR3 rearrangement, sequence reads were collapsed and filtered. For each sample, productive Simpson clonality was calculated as the square root of Simpson's diversity index across productive rearrangements. TCRdb took this table from immuneACCESS and kept in-frame rearrangements with V and J called. Such tables lack part of the clones; where checked against another copy, unresolved V genes explain under half of the gap, and the rest is unexplained. V, J and clone size are those of that table, while D and trimming were read from the DNA. The sample contains approximately 190,000 clones, roughly 80% of them found a single time. The top ten constitute less than 7% of the sample.

Whole blood was collected in K2EDTA tubes by collaborating institutions according to the institutions' own protocols. Collaborator samples were shipped for TCRbeta analysis as frozen whole blood, isolated PBMCs, or DNA extracted from either sample type. Study-wide findings and limitations: The quantity of clinical and demographic metadata differed by source and by participant and was supplied without curation.

The receptor was derived from a man in his sixties with acute or convalescent COVID-19. Sequencing used peripheral blood. In this chain, TRBV4-3 is recombined with TRBJ1-1, with the D gene uncertain. This receptor has the CDR3 CASSHYAGNTEAFF. DNA sequence: TGCGCCAGCAGCCATTACGCGGGGAACACTGAAGCTTTCTTT.